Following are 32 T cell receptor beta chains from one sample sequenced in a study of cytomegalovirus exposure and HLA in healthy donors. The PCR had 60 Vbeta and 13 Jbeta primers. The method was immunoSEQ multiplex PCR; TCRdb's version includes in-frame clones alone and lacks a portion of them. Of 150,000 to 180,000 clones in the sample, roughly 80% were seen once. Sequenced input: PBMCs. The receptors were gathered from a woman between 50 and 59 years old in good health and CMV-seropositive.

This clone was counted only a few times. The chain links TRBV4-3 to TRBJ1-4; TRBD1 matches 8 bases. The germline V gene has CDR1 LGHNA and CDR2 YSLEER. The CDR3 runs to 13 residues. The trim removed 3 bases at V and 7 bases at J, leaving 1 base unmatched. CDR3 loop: CASSHGTGEKLFF. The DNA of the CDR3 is TGCGCCAGCAGCCATGGGACAGGTGAAAAACTGTTTTTT.

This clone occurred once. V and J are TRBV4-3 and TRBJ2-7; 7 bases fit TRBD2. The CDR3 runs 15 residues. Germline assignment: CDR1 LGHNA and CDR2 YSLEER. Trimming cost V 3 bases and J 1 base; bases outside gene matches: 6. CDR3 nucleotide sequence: TGCGCCAGCAGCCAGCGGACTAGTGCTTCCTACGAGCAGTACTTC. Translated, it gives CASSQRTSASYEQYF.

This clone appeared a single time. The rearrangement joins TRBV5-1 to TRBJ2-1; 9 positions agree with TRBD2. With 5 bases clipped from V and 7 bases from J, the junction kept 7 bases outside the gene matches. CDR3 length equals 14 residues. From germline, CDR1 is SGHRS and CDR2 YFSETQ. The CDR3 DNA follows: TGCGCCAGCAGTTTATCGGGACTAGCTAATGAGCAGTTCTTC. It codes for CASSLSGLANEQFF.

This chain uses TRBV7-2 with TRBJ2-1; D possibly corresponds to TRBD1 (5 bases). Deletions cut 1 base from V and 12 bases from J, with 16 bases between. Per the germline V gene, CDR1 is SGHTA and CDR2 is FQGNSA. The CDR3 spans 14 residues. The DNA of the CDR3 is TGTGCCAGCAGCTTAGGGCCGACGGCCCAGGGGCAGTTCTTC. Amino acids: CASSLGPTAQGQFF.

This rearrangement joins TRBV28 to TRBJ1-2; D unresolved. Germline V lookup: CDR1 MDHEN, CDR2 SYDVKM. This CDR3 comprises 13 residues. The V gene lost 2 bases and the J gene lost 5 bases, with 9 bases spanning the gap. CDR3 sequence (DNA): TGTGCCAGCAGTTTACAGGCCTCTTATGGCTACACCTTC. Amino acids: CASSLQASYGYTF.

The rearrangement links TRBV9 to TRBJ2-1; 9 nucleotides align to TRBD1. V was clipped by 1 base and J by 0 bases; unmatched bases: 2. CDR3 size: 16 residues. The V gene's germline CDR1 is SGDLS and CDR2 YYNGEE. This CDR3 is CASSVQDRGSYNEQFF. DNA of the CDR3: TGTGCCAGCAGCGTACAGGACAGGGGCTCCTACAATGAGCAGTTCTTC.

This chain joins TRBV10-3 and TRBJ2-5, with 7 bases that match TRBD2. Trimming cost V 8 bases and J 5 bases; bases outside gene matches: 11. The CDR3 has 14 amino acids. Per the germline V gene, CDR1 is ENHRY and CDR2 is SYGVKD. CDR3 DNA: TGTGCCATCTCCGAGGGATCCGGGGGGGAGACCCAGTACTTC. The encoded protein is CAISEGSGGETQYF.

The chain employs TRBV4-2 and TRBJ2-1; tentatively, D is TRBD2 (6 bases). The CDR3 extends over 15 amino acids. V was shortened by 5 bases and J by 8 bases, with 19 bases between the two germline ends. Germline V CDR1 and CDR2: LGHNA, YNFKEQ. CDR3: CASSSLGLTTDEQFF. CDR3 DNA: TGTGCCAGCAGCTCCCTTGGACTAACGACGGATGAGCAGTTCTTC.

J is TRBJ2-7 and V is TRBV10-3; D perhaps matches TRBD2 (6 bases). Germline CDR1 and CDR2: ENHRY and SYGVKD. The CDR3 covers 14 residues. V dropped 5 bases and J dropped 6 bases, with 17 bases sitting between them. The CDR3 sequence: CAISPKAEGREQYF. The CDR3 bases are TGTGCCATCAGTCCCAAAGCGGAGGGGCGCGAGCAGTACTTC.

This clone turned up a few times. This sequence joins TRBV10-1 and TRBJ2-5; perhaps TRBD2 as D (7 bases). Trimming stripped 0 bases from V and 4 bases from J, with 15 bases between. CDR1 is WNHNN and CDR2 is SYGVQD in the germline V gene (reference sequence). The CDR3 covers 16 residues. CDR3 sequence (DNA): TGCGCCAGCAGTGAGTCGACTAGGGGGGGAGTAGAGACCCAGTACTTC. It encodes CASSESTRGGVETQYF.

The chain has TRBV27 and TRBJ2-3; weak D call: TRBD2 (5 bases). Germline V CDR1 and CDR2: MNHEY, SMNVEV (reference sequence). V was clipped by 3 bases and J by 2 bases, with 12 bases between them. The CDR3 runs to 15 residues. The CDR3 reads CASSLELEDTDTQYF. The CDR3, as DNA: TGTGCCAGCAGTTTGGAGTTGGAGGACACAGATACGCAGTATTTT.

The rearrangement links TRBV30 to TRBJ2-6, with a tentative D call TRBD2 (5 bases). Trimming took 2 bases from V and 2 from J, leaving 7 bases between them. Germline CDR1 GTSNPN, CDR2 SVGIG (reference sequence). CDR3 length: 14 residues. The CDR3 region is CAWSSGTGANVLTF. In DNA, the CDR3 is TGTGCCTGGAGTTCGGGGACTGGGGCCAACGTCCTGACTTTC.

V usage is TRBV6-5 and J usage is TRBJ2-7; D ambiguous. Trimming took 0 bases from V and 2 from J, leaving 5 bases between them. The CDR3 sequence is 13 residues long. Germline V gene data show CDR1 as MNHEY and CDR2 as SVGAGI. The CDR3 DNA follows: TGTGCCAGCAGTTACTCCCCAACCTACGAGCAGTACTTC. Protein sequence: CASSYSPTYEQYF.

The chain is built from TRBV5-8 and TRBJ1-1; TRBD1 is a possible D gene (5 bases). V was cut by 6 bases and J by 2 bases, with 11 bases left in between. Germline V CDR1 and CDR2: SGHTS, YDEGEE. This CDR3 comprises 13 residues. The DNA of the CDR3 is TGTGCCAGCAACTCCCGGACAAACACTGAAGCTTTCTTT. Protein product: CASNSRTNTEAFF.

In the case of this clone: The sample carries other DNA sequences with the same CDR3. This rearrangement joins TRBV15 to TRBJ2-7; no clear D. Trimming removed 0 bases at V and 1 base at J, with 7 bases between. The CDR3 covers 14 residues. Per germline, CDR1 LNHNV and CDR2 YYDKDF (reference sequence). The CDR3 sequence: CATSRDRQSYEQYF. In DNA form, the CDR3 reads TGTGCCACCAGCAGAGATCGCCAGTCCTACGAGCAGTACTTC. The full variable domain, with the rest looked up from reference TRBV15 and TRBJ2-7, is DAMVIQNPRYQVTQFGKPVTLSCSQTLNHNVMYWYQQKSSQAPKLLFHYYDKDFNNEADTPDNFQSRRPNTSFCFLDIRSPGLGDTAMYLCATSRDRQSYEQYFGPGTRLTVT.

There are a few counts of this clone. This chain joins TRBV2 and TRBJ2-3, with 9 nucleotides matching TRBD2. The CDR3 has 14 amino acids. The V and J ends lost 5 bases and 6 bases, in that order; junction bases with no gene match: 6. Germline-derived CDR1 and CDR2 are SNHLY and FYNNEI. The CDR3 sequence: CASSLSGGTDTQYF. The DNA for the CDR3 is TGTGCCAGCAGTCTTAGCGGGGGAACGGATACGCAGTATTTT.

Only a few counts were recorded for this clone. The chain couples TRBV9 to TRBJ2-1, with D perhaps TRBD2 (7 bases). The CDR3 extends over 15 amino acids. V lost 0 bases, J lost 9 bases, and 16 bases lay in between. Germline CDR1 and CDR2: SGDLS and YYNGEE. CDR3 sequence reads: CASSVGAAGALEQFF. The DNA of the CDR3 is TGTGCCAGCAGCGTAGGAGCTGCGGGGGCCCTTGAGCAGTTCTTC.

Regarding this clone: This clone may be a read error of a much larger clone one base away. The CDR3 DNA reads TGTGCCATCAGTGAACACTACAGGGGTTATGGCCACACCTTC. Protein product: CAISEHYRGYGHTF. The V and J genes are TRBV10-3 and TRBJ1-2, with TRBD1 matching 7 bases. The CDR3 runs to 14 residues. From germline, CDR1 is ENHRY and CDR2 SYGVKD.

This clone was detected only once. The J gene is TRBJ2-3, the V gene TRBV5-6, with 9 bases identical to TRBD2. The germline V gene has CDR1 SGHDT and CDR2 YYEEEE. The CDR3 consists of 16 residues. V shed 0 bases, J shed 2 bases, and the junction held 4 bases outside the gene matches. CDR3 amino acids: CASSLELAGTTDTQYF. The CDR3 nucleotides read TGTGCCAGCAGCTTGGAGCTAGCGGGGACCACAGATACGCAGTATTTT.

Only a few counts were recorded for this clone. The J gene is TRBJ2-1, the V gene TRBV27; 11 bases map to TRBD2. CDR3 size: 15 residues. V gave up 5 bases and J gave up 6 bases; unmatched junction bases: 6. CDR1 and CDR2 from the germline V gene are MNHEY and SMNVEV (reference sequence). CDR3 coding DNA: TGTGCCAGCAGTCCCCTAGCGGGGGGTGTCAATGAGCAGTTCTTC. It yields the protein CASSPLAGGVNEQFF.

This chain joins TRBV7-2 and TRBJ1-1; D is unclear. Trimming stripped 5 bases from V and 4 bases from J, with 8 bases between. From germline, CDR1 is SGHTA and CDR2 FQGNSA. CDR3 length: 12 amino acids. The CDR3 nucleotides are TGTGCCAGCAGCCCGGGGAGCACTGAAGCTTTCTTT. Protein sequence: CASSPGSTEAFF.

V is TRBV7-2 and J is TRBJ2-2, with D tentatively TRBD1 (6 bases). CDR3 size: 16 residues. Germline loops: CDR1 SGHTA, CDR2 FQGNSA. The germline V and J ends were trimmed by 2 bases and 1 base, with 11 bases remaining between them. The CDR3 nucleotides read TGTGCCAGCAGCTTAACTCAGACAGGGAACACCGGGGAGCTGTTTTTT. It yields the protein CASSLTQTGNTGELFF.

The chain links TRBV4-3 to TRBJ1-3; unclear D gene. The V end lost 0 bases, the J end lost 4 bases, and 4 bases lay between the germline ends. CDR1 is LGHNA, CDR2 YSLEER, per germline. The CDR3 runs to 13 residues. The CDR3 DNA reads TGCGCCAGCAGCCAAGACGTCGGAAACACCATATATTTT. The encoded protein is CASSQDVGNTIYF.

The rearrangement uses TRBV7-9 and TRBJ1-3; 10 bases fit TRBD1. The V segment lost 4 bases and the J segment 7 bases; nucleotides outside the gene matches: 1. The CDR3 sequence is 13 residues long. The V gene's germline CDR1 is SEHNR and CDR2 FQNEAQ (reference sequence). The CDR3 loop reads CASSSGQGNTIYF. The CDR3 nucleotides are TGTGCCAGCAGCTCGGGACAGGGGAACACCATATATTTT.

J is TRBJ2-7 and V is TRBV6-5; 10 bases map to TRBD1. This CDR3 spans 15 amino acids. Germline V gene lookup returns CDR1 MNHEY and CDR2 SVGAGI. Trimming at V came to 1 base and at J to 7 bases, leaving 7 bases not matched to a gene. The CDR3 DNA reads TGTGCCAGCAGTTACTACCCAGGACAGGGGGGTGAGCAGTACTTC. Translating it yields CASSYYPGQGGEQYF.

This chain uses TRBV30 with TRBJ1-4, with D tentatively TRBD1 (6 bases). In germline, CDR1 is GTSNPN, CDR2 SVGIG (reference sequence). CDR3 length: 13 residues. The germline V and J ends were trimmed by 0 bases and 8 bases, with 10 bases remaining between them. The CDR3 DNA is TGTGCCTGGAGTGTAGGGGGTTCGGAAAAACTGTTTTTT. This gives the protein CAWSVGGSEKLFF. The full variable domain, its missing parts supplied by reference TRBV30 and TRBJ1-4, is SQTIHQWPATLVQPVGSPLSLECTVEGTSNPNLYWYRQAAGRGLQLLFYSVGIGQISSEVPQNLSASRPQDRQFILSSKKLLLSDSGFYLCAWSVGGSEKLFFGSGTQLSVL.

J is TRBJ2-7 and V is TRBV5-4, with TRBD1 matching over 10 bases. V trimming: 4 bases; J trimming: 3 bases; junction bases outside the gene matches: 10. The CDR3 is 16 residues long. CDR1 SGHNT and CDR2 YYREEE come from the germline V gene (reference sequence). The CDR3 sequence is CASSTASGTGDYEQYF. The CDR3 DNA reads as TGTGCCAGCAGCACGGCATCCGGGACAGGGGACTACGAGCAGTACTTC.

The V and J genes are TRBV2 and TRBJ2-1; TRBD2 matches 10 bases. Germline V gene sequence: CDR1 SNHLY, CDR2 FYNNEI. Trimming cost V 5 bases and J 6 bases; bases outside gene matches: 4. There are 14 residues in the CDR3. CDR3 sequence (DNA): TGTGCCAGCAGTTTTAGCGGGGGGTTCAATGAGCAGTTCTTC. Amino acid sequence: CASSFSGGFNEQFF.

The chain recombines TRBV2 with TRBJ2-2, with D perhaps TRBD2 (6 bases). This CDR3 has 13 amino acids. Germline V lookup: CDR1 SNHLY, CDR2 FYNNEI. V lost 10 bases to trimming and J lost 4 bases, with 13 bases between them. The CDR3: CAIPGLITGELFF. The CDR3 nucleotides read TGTGCCATCCCAGGACTAATCACCGGGGAGCTGTTTTTT.

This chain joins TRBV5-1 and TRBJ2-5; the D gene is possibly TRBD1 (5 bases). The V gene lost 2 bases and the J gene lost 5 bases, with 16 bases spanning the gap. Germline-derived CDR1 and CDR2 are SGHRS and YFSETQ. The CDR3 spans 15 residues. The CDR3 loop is CASSFSPGIQETQYF. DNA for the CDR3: TGCGCCAGCAGCTTTTCCCCAGGGATACAGGAGACCCAGTACTTC.

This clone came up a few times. CDR3 sequence: CASSRGRQNYGYTF. The DNA of the CDR3 is TGTGCCAGCAGTCGGGGGAGGCAGAACTATGGCTACACCTTC. The chain recombines TRBV6-5 with TRBJ1-2; a weak D match, TRBD1 (5 bases). From germline, CDR1 is MNHEY and CDR2 SVGAGI. The V gene lost 5 bases and the J gene lost 2 bases, with 12 bases spanning the gap. The CDR3 extends over 14 amino acids.

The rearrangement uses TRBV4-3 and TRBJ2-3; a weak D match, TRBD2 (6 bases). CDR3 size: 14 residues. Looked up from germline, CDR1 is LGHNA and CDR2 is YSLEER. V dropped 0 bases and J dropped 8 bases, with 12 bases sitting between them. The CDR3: CASSQERTTGTQYF. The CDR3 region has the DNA TGCGCCAGCAGCCAAGAGCGGACTACGGGTACGCAGTATTTT.